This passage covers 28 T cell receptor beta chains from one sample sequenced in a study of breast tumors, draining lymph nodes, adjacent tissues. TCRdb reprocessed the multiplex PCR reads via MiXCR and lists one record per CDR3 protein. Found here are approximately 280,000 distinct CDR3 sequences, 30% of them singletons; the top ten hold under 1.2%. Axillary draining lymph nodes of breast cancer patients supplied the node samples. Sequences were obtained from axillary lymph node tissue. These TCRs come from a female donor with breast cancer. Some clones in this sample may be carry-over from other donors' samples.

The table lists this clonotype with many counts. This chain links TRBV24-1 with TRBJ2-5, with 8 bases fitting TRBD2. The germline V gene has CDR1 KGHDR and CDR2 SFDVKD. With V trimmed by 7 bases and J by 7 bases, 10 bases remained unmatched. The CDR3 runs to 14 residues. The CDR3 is CATSNPGGGGTQYF. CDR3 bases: TGTGCCACCAGCAATCCGGGGGGGGGTGGGACCCAGTACTTC.

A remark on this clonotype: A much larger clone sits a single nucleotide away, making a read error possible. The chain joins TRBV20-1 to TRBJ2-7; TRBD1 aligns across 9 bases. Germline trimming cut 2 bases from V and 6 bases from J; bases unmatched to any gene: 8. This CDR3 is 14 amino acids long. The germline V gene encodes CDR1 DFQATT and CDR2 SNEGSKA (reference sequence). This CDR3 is CSARRTGETSEQYF. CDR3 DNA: TGCAGTGCTAGAAGGACAGGGGAAACCTCCGAGCAGTACTTC.

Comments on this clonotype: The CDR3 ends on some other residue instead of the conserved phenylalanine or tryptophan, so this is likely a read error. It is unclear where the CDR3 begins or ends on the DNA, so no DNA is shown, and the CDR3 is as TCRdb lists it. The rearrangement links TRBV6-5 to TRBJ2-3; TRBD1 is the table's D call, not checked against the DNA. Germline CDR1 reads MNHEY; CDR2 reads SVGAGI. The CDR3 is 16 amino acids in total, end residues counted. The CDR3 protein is CASSYSETGEGHTQCS.

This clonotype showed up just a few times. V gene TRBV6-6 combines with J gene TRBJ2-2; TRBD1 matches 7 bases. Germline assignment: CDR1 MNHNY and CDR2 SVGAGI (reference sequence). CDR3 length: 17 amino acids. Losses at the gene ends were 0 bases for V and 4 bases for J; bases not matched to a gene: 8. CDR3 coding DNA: TGTGCCAGCAGTTACTCCCCCGACAGGGTCGGCACCGGGGAGCTGTTTTTT. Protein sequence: CASSYSPDRVGTGELFF.

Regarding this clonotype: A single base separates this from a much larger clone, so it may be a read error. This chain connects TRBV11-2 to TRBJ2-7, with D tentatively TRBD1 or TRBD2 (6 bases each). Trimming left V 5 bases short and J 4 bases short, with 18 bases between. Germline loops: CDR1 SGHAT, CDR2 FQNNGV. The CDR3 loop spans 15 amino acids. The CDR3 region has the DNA TGTGCCAGCAGCCACCCCTCGGGGGCTTGGTACGAGCAGTACTTC. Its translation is CASSHPSGAWYEQYF.

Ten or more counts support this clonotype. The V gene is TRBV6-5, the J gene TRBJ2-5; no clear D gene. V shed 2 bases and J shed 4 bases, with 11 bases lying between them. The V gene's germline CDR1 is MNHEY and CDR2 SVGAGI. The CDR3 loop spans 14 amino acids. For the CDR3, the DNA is TGTGCCAGCAGTTACGGTGGCCGAGGAGAGACCCAGTACTTC. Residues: CASSYGGRGETQYF.

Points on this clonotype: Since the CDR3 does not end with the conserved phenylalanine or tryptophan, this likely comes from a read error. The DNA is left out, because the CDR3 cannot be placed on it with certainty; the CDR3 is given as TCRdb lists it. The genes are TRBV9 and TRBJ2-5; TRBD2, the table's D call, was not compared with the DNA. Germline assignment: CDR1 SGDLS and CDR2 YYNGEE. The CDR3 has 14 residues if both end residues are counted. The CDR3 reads CASSAAVAGETQSS.

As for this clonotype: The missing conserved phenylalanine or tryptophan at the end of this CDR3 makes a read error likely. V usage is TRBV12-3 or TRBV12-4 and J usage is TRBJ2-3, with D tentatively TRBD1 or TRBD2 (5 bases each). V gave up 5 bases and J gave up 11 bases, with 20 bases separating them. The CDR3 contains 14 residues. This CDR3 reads CASSRGSAGYEQYI. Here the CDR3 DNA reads TGTGCCAGCAGTCGGGGCTCGGCGGGCTACGAGCAGTATATT.

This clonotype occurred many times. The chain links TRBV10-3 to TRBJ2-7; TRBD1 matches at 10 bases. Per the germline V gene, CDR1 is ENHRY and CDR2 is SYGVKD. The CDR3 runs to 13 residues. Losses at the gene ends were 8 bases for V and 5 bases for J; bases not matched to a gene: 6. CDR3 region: CAIGNGQGDEQYF. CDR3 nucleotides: TGTGCCATCGGAAATGGACAGGGGGACGAGCAGTACTTC.

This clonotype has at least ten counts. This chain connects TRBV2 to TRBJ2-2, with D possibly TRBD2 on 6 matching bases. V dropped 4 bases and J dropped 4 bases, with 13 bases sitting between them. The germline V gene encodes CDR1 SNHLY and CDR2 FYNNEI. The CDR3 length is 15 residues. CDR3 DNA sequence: TGTGCCAGCAGTGCGACTAGAGGTCGCACCGGGGAGCTGTTTTTT. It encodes CASSATRGRTGELFF. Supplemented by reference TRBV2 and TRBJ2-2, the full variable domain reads EPEVTQTPSHQVTQMGQEVILRCVPISNHLYFYWYRQILGQKVEFLVSFYNNEISEKSEIFDDQFSVERPDGSNFTLKIRSTKLEDSAMYFCASSATRGRTGELFFGEGSRLTVL.

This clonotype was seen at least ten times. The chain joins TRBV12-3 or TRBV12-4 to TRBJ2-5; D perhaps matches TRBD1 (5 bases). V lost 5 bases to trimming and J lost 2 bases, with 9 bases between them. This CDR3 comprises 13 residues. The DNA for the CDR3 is TGTGCCAGCAGTCGACAGTTACAAGAGACCCAGTACTTC. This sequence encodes CASSRQLQETQYF.

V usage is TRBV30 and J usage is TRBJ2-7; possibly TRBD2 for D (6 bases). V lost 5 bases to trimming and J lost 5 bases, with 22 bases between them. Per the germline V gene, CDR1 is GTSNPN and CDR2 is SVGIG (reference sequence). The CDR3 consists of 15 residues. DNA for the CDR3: TGTGCCTGGGACAGAGGCGGAGGGCGCGGCCACGAGCAGTACTTC. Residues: CAWDRGGGRGHEQYF.

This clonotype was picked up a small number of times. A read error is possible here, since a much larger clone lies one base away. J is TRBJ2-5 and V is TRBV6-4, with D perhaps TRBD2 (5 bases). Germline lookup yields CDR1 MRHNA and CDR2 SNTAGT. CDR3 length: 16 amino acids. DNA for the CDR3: TGTGCCGGCAGTGACGGTAGCGCTAACGATCAAGAGACCCAGTACTTC. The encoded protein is CAGSDGSANDQETQYF.

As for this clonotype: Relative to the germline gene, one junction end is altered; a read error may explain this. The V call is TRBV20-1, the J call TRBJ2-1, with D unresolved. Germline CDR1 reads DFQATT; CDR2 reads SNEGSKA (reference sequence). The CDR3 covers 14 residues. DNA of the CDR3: TGCAGCGCTAGAGATGGTACCAGCCCCACTGAGCAGTTCTTC. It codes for CSARDGTSPTEQFF.

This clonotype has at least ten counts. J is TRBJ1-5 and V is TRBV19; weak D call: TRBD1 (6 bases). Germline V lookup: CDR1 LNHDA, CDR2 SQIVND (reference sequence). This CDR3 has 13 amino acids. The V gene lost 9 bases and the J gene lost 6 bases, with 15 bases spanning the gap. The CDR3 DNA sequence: TGTGCCAGGATCAGGGGCCCGATTCAGCCCCAGCATTTT. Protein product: CARIRGPIQPQHF.

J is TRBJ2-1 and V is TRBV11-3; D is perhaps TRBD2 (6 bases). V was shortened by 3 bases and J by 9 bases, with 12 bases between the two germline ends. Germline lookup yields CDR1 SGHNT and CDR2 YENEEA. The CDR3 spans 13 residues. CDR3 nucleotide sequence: TGTGCCAGCAGCTTTTTTCTAGCGACTGAGCAGTTCTTC. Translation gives CASSFFLATEQFF. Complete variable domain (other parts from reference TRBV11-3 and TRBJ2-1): EAGVVQSPRYKIIEKKQPVAFWCNPISGHNTLYWYLQNLGQGPELLIRYENEEAVDDSQLPKDRFSAERLKGVDSTLKIQPAELGDSAVYLCASSFFLATEQFFGPGTRLTVL.

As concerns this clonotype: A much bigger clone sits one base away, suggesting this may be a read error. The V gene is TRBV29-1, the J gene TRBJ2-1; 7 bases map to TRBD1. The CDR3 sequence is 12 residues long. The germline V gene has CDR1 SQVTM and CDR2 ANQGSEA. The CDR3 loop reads CSGYRGYTEQFF. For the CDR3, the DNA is TGCAGCGGATACAGGGGCTACACTGAGCAGTTCTTC.

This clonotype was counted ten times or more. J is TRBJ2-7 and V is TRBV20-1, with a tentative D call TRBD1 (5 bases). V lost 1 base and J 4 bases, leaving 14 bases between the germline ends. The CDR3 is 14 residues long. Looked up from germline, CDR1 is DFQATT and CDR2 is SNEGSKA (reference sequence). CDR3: CSARARELSYEQYF. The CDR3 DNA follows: TGCAGTGCTAGAGCCAGGGAACTTTCGTACGAGCAGTACTTC.

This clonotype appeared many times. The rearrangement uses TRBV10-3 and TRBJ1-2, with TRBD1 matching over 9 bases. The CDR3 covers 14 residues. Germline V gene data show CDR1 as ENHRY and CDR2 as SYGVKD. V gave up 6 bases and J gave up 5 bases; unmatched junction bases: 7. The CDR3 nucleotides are TGTGCCATCAGCACAGGGGGCGCGATGTATGGCTACACCTTC. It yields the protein CAISTGGAMYGYTF.

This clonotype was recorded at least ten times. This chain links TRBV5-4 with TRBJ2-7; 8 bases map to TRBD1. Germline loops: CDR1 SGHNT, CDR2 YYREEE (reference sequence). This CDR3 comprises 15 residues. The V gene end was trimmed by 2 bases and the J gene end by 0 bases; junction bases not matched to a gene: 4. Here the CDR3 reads CASSLQGGSSYEQYF. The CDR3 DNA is TGTGCCAGCAGCTTACAGGGGGGCAGCTCCTACGAGCAGTACTTC.

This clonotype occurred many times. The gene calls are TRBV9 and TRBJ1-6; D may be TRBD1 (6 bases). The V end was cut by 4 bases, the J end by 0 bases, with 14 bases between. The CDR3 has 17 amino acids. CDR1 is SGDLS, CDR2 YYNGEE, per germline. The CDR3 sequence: CASSFRDISSYNSPLHF. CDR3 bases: TGTGCCAGCAGCTTCCGGGACATCAGCTCCTATAATTCACCCCTCCACTTT.

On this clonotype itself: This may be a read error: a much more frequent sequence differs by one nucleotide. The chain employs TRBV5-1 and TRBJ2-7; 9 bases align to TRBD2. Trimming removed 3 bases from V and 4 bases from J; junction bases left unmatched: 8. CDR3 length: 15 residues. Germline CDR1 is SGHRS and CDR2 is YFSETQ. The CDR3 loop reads CASSSRGSGSYEQYF. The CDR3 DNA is TGCGCCAGCAGCTCGCGGGGTAGCGGGAGTTACGAGCAGTACTTC.

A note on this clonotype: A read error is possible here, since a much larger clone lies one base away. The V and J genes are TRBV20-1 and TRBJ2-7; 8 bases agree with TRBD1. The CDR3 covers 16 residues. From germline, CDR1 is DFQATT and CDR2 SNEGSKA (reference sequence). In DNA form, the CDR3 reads TGCAGTGCTAGAGATCCCGGAACAGGGGGACCCTACGAACAGTACTTC. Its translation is CSARDPGTGGPYEQYF.

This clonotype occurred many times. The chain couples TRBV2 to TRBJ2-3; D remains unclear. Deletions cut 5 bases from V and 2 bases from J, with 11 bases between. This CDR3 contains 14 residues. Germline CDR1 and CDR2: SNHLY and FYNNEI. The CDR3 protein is CASSPLFVTDTQYF. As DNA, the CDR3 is TGTGCCAGCAGTCCCTTGTTTGTCACAGATACGCAGTATTTT.

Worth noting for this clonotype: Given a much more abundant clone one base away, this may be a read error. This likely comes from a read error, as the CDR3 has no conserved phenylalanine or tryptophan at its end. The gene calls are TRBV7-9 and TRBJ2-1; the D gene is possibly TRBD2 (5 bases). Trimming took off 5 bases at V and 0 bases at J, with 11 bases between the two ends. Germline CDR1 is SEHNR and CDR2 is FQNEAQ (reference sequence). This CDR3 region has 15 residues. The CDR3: CASSQDYPSYNEQFL. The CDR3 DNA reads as TGTGCCAGCAGCCAAGACTACCCCTCCTACAATGAGCAGTTCCTC.

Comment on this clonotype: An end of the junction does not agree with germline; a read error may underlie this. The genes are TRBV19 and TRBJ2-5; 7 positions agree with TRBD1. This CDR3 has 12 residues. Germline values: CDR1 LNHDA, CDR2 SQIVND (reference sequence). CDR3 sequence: CANSQDRKTQYF. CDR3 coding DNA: TGTGCCAATAGTCAGGACAGGAAGACCCAGTACTTC.

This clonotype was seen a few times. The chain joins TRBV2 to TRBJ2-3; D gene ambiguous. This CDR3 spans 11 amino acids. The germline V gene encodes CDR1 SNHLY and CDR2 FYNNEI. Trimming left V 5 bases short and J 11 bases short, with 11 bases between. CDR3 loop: CASSTYNEQYF. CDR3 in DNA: TGTGCCAGCAGTACCTACAATGAGCAGTATTTT.

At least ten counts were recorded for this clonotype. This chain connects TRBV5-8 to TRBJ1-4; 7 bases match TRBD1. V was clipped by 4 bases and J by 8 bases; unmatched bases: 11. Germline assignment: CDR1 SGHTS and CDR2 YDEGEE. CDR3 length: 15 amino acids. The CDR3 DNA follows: TGTGCCAGCAGCCCCTACAGGGGCGTTCGAGAAAAACTGTTTTTT. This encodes CASSPYRGVREKLFF. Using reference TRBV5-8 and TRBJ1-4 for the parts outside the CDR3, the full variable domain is EAGVTQSPTHLIKTRGQQATLRCSPISGHTSVYWYQQALGLGLQFLLWYDEGEERNRGNFPPRFSGRQFPNYSSELNVNALELEDSALYLCASSPYRGVREKLFFGSGTQLSVL.